The 27 T cell receptor beta chains presented below share a single source sample, sequenced in a study of shared clonotypes between healthy human individuals. Sequencing was performed with immunoSEQ multiplex PCR; in TCRdb, only in-frame clones are kept and a portion is missing. This sample has about 2.3 million clones, with 93% found just once. Input material: naive CD4+ T cells from PBMCs. Subset reported: CD45RA+ positively selected. The receptors come from a man in his late teens or twenties in good health. Some clones in this sample may be carry-over from other donors' samples.

CDR3 protein: CASSPRTLTNGYTF. The CDR3 nucleotides are TGTGCCAGCAGCCCCCGGACCCTCACTAATGGCTACACCTTC. The chain joins TRBV9 to TRBJ1-2; D not certain. V was shortened by 4 bases and J by 6 bases, with 16 bases between the two germline ends. The CDR3 has 14 amino acids. Germline V gives CDR1 SGDLS, CDR2 YYNGEE.

This chain joins TRBV28 and TRBJ1-2, with 8 nucleotides matching TRBD1. The CDR3 is 16 residues long. Germline V gives CDR1 MDHEN, CDR2 SYDVKM. The V segment lost 2 bases and the J segment 2 bases; nucleotides outside the gene matches: 7. The CDR3 nucleotides are TGTGCCAGCAGTTTAACAGGGGGGGCCAGGAACTATGGCTACACCTTC. This gives the protein CASSLTGGARNYGYTF.

This chain uses TRBV28 with TRBJ2-1; D remains ambiguous. Between the trimmed V and J ends, which lost 6 bases and 9 bases, there was a span of 9 bases. Germline V CDR1 and CDR2: MDHEN, SYDVKM. The CDR3 is made up of 11 amino acids. The CDR3 loop reads CASSRFVEQFF. CDR3 nucleotide sequence: TGTGCCAGCAGCCGCTTCGTTGAGCAGTTCTTC. Full variable domain (rest looked up from reference TRBV28 and TRBJ2-1): DVKVTQSSRYLVKRTGEKVFLECVQDMDHENMFWYRQDPGLGLRLIYFSYDVKMKEKGDIPEGYSVSREKKERFSLILESASTNQTSMYLCASSRFVEQFFGPGTRLTVL.

The gene calls are TRBV14 and TRBJ1-1; weak D call: TRBD1 (5 bases). CDR1 SGHDN and CDR2 FVKESK come from the germline V gene. The CDR3 is 16 amino acids. V lost 0 bases, J lost 2 bases, and 13 bases lay in between. CDR3 bases: TGTGCCAGCAGCCAAGATTGGGGCAGGGTCAACACTGAAGCTTTCTTT. Encoded protein: CASSQDWGRVNTEAFF.

CDR3 region: CATSRDRARTDTQYF. CDR3 bases: TGTGCCACCAGCAGAGACAGGGCTCGAACAGATACGCAGTATTTT. V is TRBV15 and J is TRBJ2-3; D might be TRBD1 (5 bases). V lost 0 bases and J lost 3, with 10 bases in between. Per the germline V gene, CDR1 is LNHNV and CDR2 is YYDKDF (reference sequence). The CDR3 is 15 residues long.

This clone was counted only a few times. The chain is built from TRBV28 and TRBJ1-5, with TRBD1 matching 7 bases. CDR3 size: 14 residues. Looked up from germline, CDR1 is MDHEN and CDR2 is SYDVKM. The V and J ends lost 8 bases and 3 bases, in that order; junction bases with no gene match: 7. CDR3 residues: CASQGGGSNQPQHF. CDR3 sequence (DNA): TGTGCCAGCCAGGGGGGAGGTTCCAATCAGCCCCAGCATTTT.

The rearrangement uses TRBV7-8 and TRBJ2-7; the D gene is possibly TRBD1 (6 bases). Trimming took off 5 bases at V and 3 bases at J, with 11 bases between the two ends. The CDR3 has 13 amino acids. Per germline, CDR1 SGHVS and CDR2 FQNEAQ. The CDR3, as DNA: TGTGCCAGCAGCCCCTGGGACAACTACGAGCAGTACTTC. It specifies CASSPWDNYEQYF. Using reference TRBV7-8 and TRBJ2-7 for the parts outside the CDR3, the full variable domain is GAGVSQSPRYKVAKRGQDVALRCDPISGHVSLFWYQQALGQGPEFLTYFQNEAQLDKSGLPSDRFFAERPEGSVSTLKIQRTQQEDSAVYLCASSPWDNYEQYFGPGTRLTVT.

The CDR3 DNA is TGTGCTTCCGGGACAGGGTTTACCGGGGAGCTGTTTTTT. Translated: CASGTGFTGELFF. The rearrangement uses TRBV19 and TRBJ2-2; TRBD1 matches at 9 bases. Germline V lookup: CDR1 LNHDA, CDR2 SQIVND (reference sequence). This CDR3 contains 13 residues.

To note about this clone: At the DNA level, this CDR3 is encoded by other sequences in the same sample as well. V and J are TRBV7-3 and TRBJ2-1; 14 nucleotides agree with TRBD2. There are 15 residues in the CDR3. CDR1 and CDR2 (germline): SGHTA, FQGTGA. Unmatched junction bases numbered 4, after V lost 5 bases and J lost 7 bases. CDR3 sequence: CASSLGTSGSNEQFF. The CDR3 DNA follows: TGTGCCAGCAGCCTAGGGACTAGCGGGAGTAATGAGCAGTTCTTC. The full variable domain, completed using reference TRBV7-3 and TRBJ2-1, is GAGVSQTPSNKVTEKGKYVELRCDPISGHTALYWYRQSLGQGPEFLIYFQGTGAADDSGLPNDRFFAVRPEGSVSTLKIQRTERGDSAVYLCASSLGTSGSNEQFFGPGTRLTVL.

The V gene is TRBV18, the J gene TRBJ1-4; D unclear. CDR1 is KGHSH, CDR2 LQKENI, per germline. The V gene lost 1 base and the J gene lost 7 bases, with 7 bases spanning the gap. The CDR3 contains 13 residues. DNA of the CDR3: TGTGCCAGCTCACCACAGAGTCCTGAAAAACTGTTTTTT. It specifies CASSPQSPEKLFF.

The chain combines TRBV6-1 with TRBJ2-5; the D gene is possibly TRBD2 (6 bases). Per the germline V gene, CDR1 is MNHNS and CDR2 is SASEGT. Between the trimmed V and J ends, which lost 7 bases and 2 bases, there was a span of 17 bases. This CDR3 is 15 amino acids long. The CDR3: CASKGQGLLQETQYF. The CDR3 DNA reads TGTGCCAGCAAGGGGCAGGGACTTCTTCAAGAGACCCAGTACTTC.

The V call is TRBV27, the J call TRBJ2-7, with 11 bases fitting TRBD1. Germline loops: CDR1 MNHEY, CDR2 SMNVEV (reference sequence). The CDR3 loop spans 12 amino acids. Trimming at V came to 8 bases and at J to 4 bases, leaving 1 base not matched to a gene. Here the CDR3 DNA reads TGTGCCAGCGGGGACAGGGGGTACGAGCAGTACTTC. It encodes CASGDRGYEQYF.

This chain joins TRBV12-2 and TRBJ2-4; TRBD2 is taken as the D call from the table, unchecked against the DNA. TRBV12-2 is a listed pseudogene. The CDR3 consists of 19 residues. Here the CDR3 DNA reads TGTGCAAGTCGCTTAGCTCTTCGGCGGCGCGACCTAGCCAAAAACATTCAGTACTTC. It translates to CASRLALRRRDLAKNIQYF.

This clone was detected only a few times. The chain couples TRBV30 to TRBJ2-7; possible D gene TRBD2, 6 bases. This CDR3 contains 12 residues. Germline V gene data show CDR1 as GTSNPN and CDR2 as SVGIG (reference sequence). The V end lost 1 base, the J end lost 5 bases, and 9 bases lay between the germline ends. CDR3 sequence (DNA): TGTGCCTGGAGTGGGGGGAGGAACGAGCAGTACTTC. It encodes CAWSGGRNEQYF.

To note about this clone: The sample holds other DNA sequences that translate to the same CDR3. V is TRBV5-1 and J is TRBJ1-2, with D possibly matching TRBD1 (6 bases). The CDR3 extends over 13 amino acids. Trimming removed 0 bases from V and 3 bases from J, with 6 bases in between. Germline lookup yields CDR1 SGHRS and CDR2 YFSETQ. CDR3 loop: CASSLAGDYGYTF. In DNA, the CDR3 is TGCGCCAGCAGCTTGGCAGGGGACTATGGCTACACCTTC.

This sequence joins TRBV10-1 and TRBJ1-2, with D unclear. From germline, CDR1 is WNHNN and CDR2 SYGVQD (reference sequence). This CDR3 region has 13 residues. V shed 3 bases and J shed 7 bases, with 12 bases lying between them. CDR3 bases: TGCGCCAGCAGTGAAGTGGGAAGGATTGGCTACACCTTC. Translating gives CASSEVGRIGYTF.

The genes are TRBV27 and TRBJ1-1; no firm D call. The germline V and J ends were trimmed by 8 bases and 1 base, with 11 bases remaining between them. This CDR3 is 13 amino acids long. The germline V gene encodes CDR1 MNHEY and CDR2 SMNVEV (reference sequence). The CDR3 sequence is CASRKGRNTEAFF. CDR3 DNA sequence: TGTGCCAGCCGAAAAGGCAGGAACACTGAAGCTTTCTTT.

V is TRBV5-4 and J is TRBJ2-3; 8 nucleotides align to TRBD2. Germline V gene data show CDR1 as SGHNT and CDR2 as YYREEE (reference sequence). The CDR3 length is 14 residues. Trimming at V came to 5 bases and at J to 4 bases, leaving 6 bases not matched to a gene. The CDR3 reads CASRNGRAADTQYF. In nucleotides, the CDR3 is TGTGCCAGCAGAAACGGGAGGGCCGCAGATACGCAGTATTTT.

This clone was seen a single time. The V gene is TRBV28, the J gene TRBJ2-7; possible D gene TRBD1, 7 bases. V lost 4 bases to trimming and J lost 5 bases, with 12 bases between them. This CDR3 is 13 amino acids long. The germline V gene has CDR1 MDHEN and CDR2 SYDVKM. The CDR3 coding sequence is TGTGCCAGCAGTTGGACAGGCGGGGACGAGCAGTACTTC. Translating gives CASSWTGGDEQYF.

Concerning this clone: The sample holds other DNA sequences that translate to the same CDR3. The DNA of the CDR3 is TGTGCCTGGAGTGTAAGGAATGAGCAGTTCTTC. Translated, it gives CAWSVRNEQFF. The rearrangement joins TRBV30 to TRBJ2-1; D is unclear. V shed 0 bases and J shed 7 bases, with 4 bases lying between them. Per germline, CDR1 GTSNPN and CDR2 SVGIG (reference sequence). The CDR3 is 11 residues long.

The chain uses TRBV18 and TRBJ2-7; TRBD2 matches at 14 bases. The V and J ends lost 2 bases and 4 bases, in that order; junction bases with no gene match: 10. The CDR3 is 18 residues long. CDR1 is KGHSH, CDR2 LQKENI, per germline. CDR3 bases: TGTGCCAGCTCACCAACCGGGACTAGCGGGAGTTTCGGATACGAGCAGTACTTC. It codes for CASSPTGTSGSFGYEQYF.

Of note for this clone: Other DNA sequences within the sample encode an identical CDR3. This chain links TRBV28 with TRBJ1-2; D gene unclear. Per germline, CDR1 MDHEN and CDR2 SYDVKM. V was shortened by 3 bases and J by 2 bases, with 7 bases between the two germline ends. CDR3 length: 13 residues. The DNA for the CDR3 is TGTGCCAGCAGTTTTCGAGGAAACTATGGCTACACCTTC. This translates into CASSFRGNYGYTF.

The rearrangement uses TRBV7-2 and TRBJ2-3; TRBD2 matches at 9 bases. V dropped 4 bases and J dropped 0; count of bases not matched to a gene: 8. Germline assignment: CDR1 SGHTA and CDR2 FQGNSA. The CDR3 covers 17 residues. CDR3 DNA: TGTGCCAGCAGCTCTAACCTAGCGGGATGGAGCACAGATACGCAGTATTTT. Residues: CASSSNLAGWSTDTQYF.

The V call is TRBV4-3, the J call TRBJ1-2, with 8 nucleotides matching TRBD1. Trimming at V came to 5 bases and at J to 6 bases, leaving 8 bases not matched to a gene. CDR3 size: 14 residues. Germline V CDR1 and CDR2: LGHNA, YSLEER. The CDR3 here is CASSKYQGADGYTF. The CDR3 DNA reads TGCGCCAGCAGCAAATATCAGGGGGCGGATGGCTACACCTTC.

The V gene is TRBV27, the J gene TRBJ1-2; D remains ambiguous. The CDR3 sequence is 11 residues long. With 8 bases removed from V and 5 bases from J, the gap between germline ends came to 9 bases. Looked up from germline, CDR1 is MNHEY and CDR2 is SMNVEV (reference sequence). The CDR3 here is CASHLGYGYTF. The CDR3 nucleotides read TGTGCCAGCCATTTGGGGTATGGCTACACCTTC.

J is TRBJ1-4 and V is TRBV18; 8 nucleotides align to TRBD1. With V trimmed by 0 bases and J by 7 bases, 13 bases remained unmatched. Germline V gives CDR1 KGHSH, CDR2 LQKENI. The CDR3 spans 18 residues. CDR3 region: CASSPPNNGAGGGEKLFF. CDR3 coding DNA: TGTGCCAGCTCACCACCGAATAATGGTGCAGGGGGCGGTGAAAAACTGTTTTTT.

The genes are TRBV5-6 and TRBJ2-5; 7 bases agree with TRBD1. J lost 1 base, V lost 9 bases, and 9 bases had no gene match. The CDR3 runs to 14 residues. Per the germline V gene, CDR1 is SGHDT and CDR2 is YYEEEE. The CDR3 region has the DNA TGTGCCACCAATCGTGGGACAGCCCAAGAGACCCAGTACTTC. Translating gives CATNRGTAQETQYF.